The 12 T cell receptor beta chains below all came from one sample that was sequenced in a study of blood T cells in healthy people across ages. Sample-barcoded 5' priming and a J-beta primer mix drove a second PCR of 7 to 11 cycles. TCRdb redid the calling of the 5' RACE reads with MiXCR, one entry per CDR3 protein. The sample includes approximately 800,000 distinct CDR3 sequences, 35% to 40% seen only once; the top ten take 10% to 15%. Sequenced input: blood. These receptors were collected from a young man in good health.

V gene TRBV7-7 combines with J gene TRBJ2-5; D is unresolved. V was clipped by 0 bases and J by 0 bases, with 8 bases between them. The germline V gene has CDR1 SSHAT and CDR2 FNYEAQ (reference sequence). The CDR3 is 15 residues long. The CDR3 protein is CASSLALGNQETQYF. The DNA for the CDR3 is TGTGCCAGCAGCTTAGCGCTGGGCAACCAAGAGACCCAGTACTTC.

This clonotype was observed at least ten times. The V gene is TRBV6-2 or TRBV6-3, the J gene TRBJ2-1, with TRBD2 matching over 9 bases. The CDR3 is 14 residues long. The germline gives CDR1 MNHEY, CDR2 SVGEGT. The ends lost 5 bases at V and 7 bases at J; junction bases unmatched: 6. In DNA, the CDR3 is TGTGCCAGCAGTGGGGGACTAGCACGAAATGAGCAGTTCTTC. Translating it yields CASSGGLARNEQFF.

This clonotype came up a few times. The chain links TRBV12-3 or TRBV12-4 to TRBJ2-3, with TRBD2 matching 7 bases. With V trimmed by 5 bases and J by 1 base, 6 bases remained unmatched. The CDR3 sequence is 15 residues long. Here the CDR3 reads CASSPTAGGTDTQYF. CDR3 nucleotides: TGTGCCAGCAGTCCGACGGCGGGAGGCACAGATACGCAGTATTTT.

The chain recombines TRBV7-6 with TRBJ1-3, with 7 positions matching TRBD1. Trimming removed 1 base from V and 2 bases from J; junction bases left unmatched: 11. The CDR3 is 18 amino acids. Germline values: CDR1 SGHVS, CDR2 FNYEAQ. CDR3 in DNA: TGTGCCAGCAGCTTAGAACCCTGGGAGGGGGCCCCTGGAAACACCATATATTTT. Translated: CASSLEPWEGAPGNTIYF. Variable domain in full (rest from reference TRBV7-6 and TRBJ1-3): GAGVSQSPRYKVTKRGQDVALRCDPISGHVSLYWYRQALGQGPEFLTYFNYEAQQDKSGLPNDRFSAERPEGSISTLTIQRTEQRDSAMYRCASSLEPWEGAPGNTIYFGEGSWLTVV.

This clonotype has a handful of counts. The V gene is TRBV30, the J gene TRBJ2-7, with 9 positions matching TRBD1. The CDR3 length is 12 residues. Germline-derived CDR1 and CDR2 are GTSNPN and SVGIG (reference sequence). Trimming removed 7 bases from V and 1 base from J; junction bases left unmatched: 2. The CDR3 reads CALGQGSYEQYF. CDR3 sequence (DNA): TGTGCCTTGGGACAGGGATCCTACGAGCAGTACTTC.

This clonotype turned up a few times. This chain uses TRBV29-1 with TRBJ1-2; D not certain. This CDR3 has 14 amino acids. CDR1 is SQVTM and CDR2 is ANQGSEA in the germline V gene. The V and J ends lost 0 bases and 6 bases respectively, with 14 bases between them. CDR3 sequence reads: CSVEDMGLRDGYTF. DNA for the CDR3: TGCAGCGTTGAAGATATGGGCTTAAGAGATGGCTACACCTTC. The entire variable domain, with the rest obtained from reference TRBV29-1 and TRBJ1-2, is as follows: SAVISQKPSRDICQRGTSLTIQCQVDSQVTMMFWYRQQPGQSLTLIATANQGSEATYESGFVIDKFPISRPNLTFSTLTVSNMSPEDSSIYLCSVEDMGLRDGYTFGSGTRLTVV.

This clonotype was found a few times. The chain uses TRBV7-2 and TRBJ2-1, with 10 bases lining up with TRBD1. V gave up 1 base and J gave up 7 bases; unmatched junction bases: 7. The germline gives CDR1 SGHTA, CDR2 FQGNSA. The CDR3 covers 16 residues. CDR3 sequence reads: CASSLVGDRGSNEQFF. The DNA for the CDR3 is TGTGCCAGCAGCTTAGTTGGGGACAGGGGTAGTAATGAGCAGTTCTTC. Filled out from reference TRBV7-2 and TRBJ2-1, the complete variable domain reads GAGVSQSPSNKVTEKGKDVELRCDPISGHTALYWYRQSLGQGLEFLIYFQGNSAPDKSGLPSDRFSAERTGGSVSTLTIQRTQQEDSAVYLCASSLVGDRGSNEQFFGPGTRLTVL.

J is TRBJ2-3 and V is TRBV2, with a tentative D call TRBD1 (6 bases). Germline lookup yields CDR1 SNHLY and CDR2 FYNNEI. Trimming removed 8 bases from V and 1 base from J, with 16 bases in between. The CDR3 is 15 amino acids. CDR3 protein: CASSGQPSRTDTQYF. The CDR3, as DNA: TGTGCCAGCTCAGGACAGCCTTCGCGCACAGATACGCAGTATTTT.

The chain uses TRBV18 and TRBJ2-1; either TRBD1 or TRBD2 may supply D (6 bases each). V lost 3 bases, J lost 13 bases, and 16 bases lay in between. The CDR3 covers 13 residues. Per germline, CDR1 KGHSH and CDR2 LQKENI. The CDR3 region has the DNA TGTGCCAGCTCACCGGGGGGCCAAGAGACCCAGTTCTTC. The encoded protein is CASSPGGQETQFF.

Only a few counts were recorded for this clonotype. V and J are TRBV12-3 or TRBV12-4 and TRBJ2-3; a possible D gene is TRBD2 (5 bases). Trimming shortened V by 4 bases and J by 5 bases, and 7 bases separated the two germline ends. The CDR3 is made up of 12 amino acids. CDR3 sequence reads: CASSSREDTQYF. CDR3 DNA sequence: TGTGCCAGCAGTTCCCGGGAAGATACGCAGTATTTT.

This clonotype was observed many times. V and J are TRBV12-3 or TRBV12-4 and TRBJ2-3; tentative D call: TRBD2 (7 bases). V was cut by 5 bases and J by 3 bases, with 15 bases left in between. The CDR3 contains 15 residues. The CDR3 DNA is TGTGCCAGCAGTGGCCCGGCGGGGGCAACAGATACGCAGTATTTT. It is translated as CASSGPAGATDTQYF.

The CDR3 protein is CAIGGIITGELFF. CDR3 coding DNA: TGTGCCATCGGAGGTATTATCACCGGGGAGCTGTTTTTT. This chain joins TRBV10-3 and TRBJ2-2; D is possibly TRBD2 (5 bases). Trimming removed 8 bases at V and 4 bases at J, with 11 bases between. CDR3 length: 13 amino acids. CDR1 and CDR2 from the germline V gene are ENHRY and SYGVKD.